The clone carrying this T cell receptor (beta chain) has a count of ten or more. Its specificity is not known. This sample was included in a study of T cells in Graves' hyperthyroidism and ophthalmopathy. Findings and caveats of the study: Most expanded thyroid clonotypes above 0.001 also appeared in blood.

Amplification of TCR beta CDR3 regions used RNA as the template. Initially, a first-round RT-PCR of the TCR CDR3 employed the HTBI primer set. TCRdb redid the calling of the multiplex PCR reads with MiXCR, one entry per CDR3 protein. The sample has about 540,000 distinct CDR3 sequences; 46% are singletons. Looked up from germline, CDR1 is DFQATT and CDR2 is SNEGSKA (reference sequence). Trimming removed 3 bases from V and 14 bases from J, with 14 bases in between. This CDR3 has 12 amino acids. Newly diagnosed hyperthyroidism patients aged 18 to 65 years had disease lasting under 2 months. Every diagnosis used clinical symptoms, serum thyroxine and TRAb, thyroid ultrasound and orbital computed tomography.

The clonotype originates from a woman between 18 and 30 years old with Graves' hyperthyroidism. Source material: peripheral blood or thyroid tissue (not recorded which). This sequence joins TRBV20-1 and TRBJ1-6; D not resolved. The CDR3 DNA sequence: TGCAGTGCTAGTCTACCCACCGTGGCCCTCCACTTT. This gives the protein CSASLPTVALHF.